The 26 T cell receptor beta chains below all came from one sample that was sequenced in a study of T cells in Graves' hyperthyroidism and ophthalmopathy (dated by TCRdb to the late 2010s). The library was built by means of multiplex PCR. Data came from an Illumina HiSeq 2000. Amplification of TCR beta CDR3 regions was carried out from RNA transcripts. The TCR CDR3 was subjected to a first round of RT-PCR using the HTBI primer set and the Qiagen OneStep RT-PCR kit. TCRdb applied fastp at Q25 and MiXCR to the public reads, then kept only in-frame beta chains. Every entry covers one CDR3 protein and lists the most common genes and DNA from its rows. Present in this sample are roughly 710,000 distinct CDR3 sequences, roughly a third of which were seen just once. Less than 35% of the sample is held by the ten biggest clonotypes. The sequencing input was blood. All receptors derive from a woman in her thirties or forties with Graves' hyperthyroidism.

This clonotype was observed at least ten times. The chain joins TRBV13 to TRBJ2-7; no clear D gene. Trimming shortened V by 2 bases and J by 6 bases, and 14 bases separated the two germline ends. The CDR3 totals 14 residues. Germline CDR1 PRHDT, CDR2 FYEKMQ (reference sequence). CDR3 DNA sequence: TGTGCCAGCAGCTTAACCACGTTAAGCTTCGAGCAGTACTTC. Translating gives CASSLTTLSFEQYF. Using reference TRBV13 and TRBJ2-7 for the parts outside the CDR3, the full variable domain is AAGVIQSPRHLIKEKRETATLKCYPIPRHDTVYWYQQGPGQDPQFLISFYEKMQSDKGSIPDRFSAQQFSDYHSELNMSSLELGDSALYFCASSLTTLSFEQYFGPGTRLTVT.

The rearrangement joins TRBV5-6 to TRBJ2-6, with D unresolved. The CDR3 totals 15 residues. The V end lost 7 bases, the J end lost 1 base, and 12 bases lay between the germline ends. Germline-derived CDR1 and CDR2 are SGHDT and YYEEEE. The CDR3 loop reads CASGLYGSGANVLTF. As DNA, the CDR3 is TGTGCCAGCGGCCTCTATGGGTCTGGGGCCAACGTCCTGACTTTC.

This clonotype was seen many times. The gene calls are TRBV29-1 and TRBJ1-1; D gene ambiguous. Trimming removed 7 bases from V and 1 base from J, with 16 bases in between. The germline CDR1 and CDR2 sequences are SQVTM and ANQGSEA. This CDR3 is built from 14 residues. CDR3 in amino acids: CSGVFILENTEAFF. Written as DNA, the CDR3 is TGCAGCGGTGTCTTTATCCTGGAGAACACTGAAGCTTTCTTT.

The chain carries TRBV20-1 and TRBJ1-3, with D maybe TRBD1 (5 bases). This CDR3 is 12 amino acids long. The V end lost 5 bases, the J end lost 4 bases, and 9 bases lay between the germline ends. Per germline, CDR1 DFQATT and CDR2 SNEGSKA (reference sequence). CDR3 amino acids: CSASNRGNTIYF. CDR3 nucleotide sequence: TGCAGTGCTTCAAACAGGGGAAACACCATATATTTT.

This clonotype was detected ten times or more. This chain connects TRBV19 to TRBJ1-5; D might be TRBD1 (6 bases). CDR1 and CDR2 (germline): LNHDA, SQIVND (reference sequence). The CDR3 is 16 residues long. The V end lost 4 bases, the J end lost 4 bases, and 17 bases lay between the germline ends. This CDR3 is CASSNQGGGPNQPQHF. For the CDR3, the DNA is TGTGCCAGTAGTAACCAAGGGGGAGGGCCGAATCAGCCCCAGCATTTT.

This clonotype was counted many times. CDR3: CAISGIDRPNQPQHF. The CDR3 coding sequence is TGTGCCATCAGCGGGATCGACAGGCCCAATCAGCCCCAGCATTTT. V and J are TRBV10-3 and TRBJ1-5; a possible D gene is TRBD1 (6 bases). This CDR3 comprises 15 residues. V was pared by 6 bases and J by 3 bases, with 15 bases between. CDR1 ENHRY and CDR2 SYGVKD come from the germline V gene.

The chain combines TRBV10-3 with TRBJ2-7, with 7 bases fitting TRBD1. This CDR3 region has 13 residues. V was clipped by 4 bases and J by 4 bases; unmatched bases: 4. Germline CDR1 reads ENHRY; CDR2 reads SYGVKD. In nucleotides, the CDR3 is TGTGCCATCAGTGGGGACAGCCAATACGAGCAGTACTTC. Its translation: CAISGDSQYEQYF.

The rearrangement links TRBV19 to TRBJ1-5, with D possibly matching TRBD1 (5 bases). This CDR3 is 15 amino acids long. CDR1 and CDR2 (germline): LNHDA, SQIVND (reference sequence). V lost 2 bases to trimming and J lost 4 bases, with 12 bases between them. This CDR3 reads CASSIRGHGNQPQHF. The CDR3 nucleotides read TGTGCCAGTAGTATACGGGGCCACGGGAATCAGCCCCAGCATTTT.

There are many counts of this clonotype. CDR3 in DNA: TGTGCCAGCAGCTTAAGTGTAGGGGCGGGGGAGCAGTACTTC. Translation gives CASSLSVGAGEQYF. The chain carries TRBV7-9 and TRBJ2-7; perhaps TRBD2 as D (6 bases). CDR1 is SEHNR and CDR2 is FQNEAQ in the germline V gene (reference sequence). The V end lost 2 bases, the J end lost 7 bases, and 15 bases lay between the germline ends. The CDR3 is 14 amino acids.

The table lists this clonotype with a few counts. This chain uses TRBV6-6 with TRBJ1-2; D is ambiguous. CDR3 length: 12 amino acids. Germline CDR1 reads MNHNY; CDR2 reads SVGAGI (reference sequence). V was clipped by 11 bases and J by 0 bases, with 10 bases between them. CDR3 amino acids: CACSTANYGYTF. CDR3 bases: TGTGCCTGTTCTACGGCTAACTATGGCTACACCTTC.

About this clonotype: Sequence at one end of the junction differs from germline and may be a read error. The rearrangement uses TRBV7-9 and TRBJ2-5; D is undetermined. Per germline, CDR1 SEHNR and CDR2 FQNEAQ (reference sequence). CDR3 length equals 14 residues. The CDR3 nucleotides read TGCGCCAGCAGCCGAGTTCGGACCCTCGAGACCCAGTACTTC. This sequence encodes CASSRVRTLETQYF.

The CDR3 DNA sequence: TGTGCCATCAGTGAGTCCGGGACAGGGGAAAAACTGTTTTTT. It encodes CAISESGTGEKLFF. The chain carries TRBV10-3 and TRBJ1-4; the match to TRBD1 covers 9 bases. Looked up from germline, CDR1 is ENHRY and CDR2 is SYGVKD. This CDR3 has 14 residues. Losses at the gene ends were 0 bases for V and 8 bases for J; bases not matched to a gene: 1.

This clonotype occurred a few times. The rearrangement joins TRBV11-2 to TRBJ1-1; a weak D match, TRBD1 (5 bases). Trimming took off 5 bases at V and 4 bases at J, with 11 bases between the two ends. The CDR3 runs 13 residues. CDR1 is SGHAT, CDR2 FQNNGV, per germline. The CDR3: CASSLGQTTEAFF. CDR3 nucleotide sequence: TGTGCCAGCAGCCTGGGGCAGACCACTGAAGCTTTCTTT. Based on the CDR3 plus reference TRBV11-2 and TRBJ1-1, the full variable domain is EAGVAQSPRYKIIEKRQSVAFWCNPISGHATLYWYQQILGQGPKLLIQFQNNGVVDDSQLPKDRFSAERLKGVDSTLKIQPAKLEDSAVYLCASSLGQTTEAFFGQGTRLTVV.

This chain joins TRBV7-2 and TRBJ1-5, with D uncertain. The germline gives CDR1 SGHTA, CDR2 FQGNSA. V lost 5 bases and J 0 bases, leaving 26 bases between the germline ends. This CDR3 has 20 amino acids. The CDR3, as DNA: TGTGCCAGCAGCCCGGCCAGCAGCTTAATTGGGAGGGATAGCAATCAGCCCCAGCATTTT. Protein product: CASSPASSLIGRDSNQPQHF.

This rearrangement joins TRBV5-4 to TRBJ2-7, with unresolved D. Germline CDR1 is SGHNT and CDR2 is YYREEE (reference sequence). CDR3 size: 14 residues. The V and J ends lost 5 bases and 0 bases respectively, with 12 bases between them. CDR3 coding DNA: TGTGCCAGCAGTTACCAGACGAGCTCCTACGAGCAGTACTTC. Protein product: CASSYQTSSYEQYF.

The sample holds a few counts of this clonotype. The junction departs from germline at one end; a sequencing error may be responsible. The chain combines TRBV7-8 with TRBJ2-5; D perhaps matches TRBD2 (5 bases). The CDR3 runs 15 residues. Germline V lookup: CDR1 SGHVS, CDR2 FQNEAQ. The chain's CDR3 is CASSLDPLGSETQYF. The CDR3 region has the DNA TGCGCCAGCAGCTTGGATCCACTAGGGTCAGAGACCCAGTACTTC. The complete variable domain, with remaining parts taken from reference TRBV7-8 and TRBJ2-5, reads GAGVSQSPRYKVAKRGQDVALRCDPISGHVSLFWYQQALGQGPEFLTYFQNEAQLDKSGLPSDRFFAERPEGSVSTLKIQRTQQEDSAVYLCASSLDPLGSETQYFGPGTRLLVL.

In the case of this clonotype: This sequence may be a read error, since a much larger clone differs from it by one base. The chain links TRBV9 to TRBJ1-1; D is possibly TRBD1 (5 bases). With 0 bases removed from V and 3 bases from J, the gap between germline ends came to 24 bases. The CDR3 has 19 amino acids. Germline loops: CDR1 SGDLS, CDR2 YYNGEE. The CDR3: CASSVDERGWGSAYTEAFF. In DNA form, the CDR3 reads TGTGCCAGCAGCGTAGATGAACGAGGATGGGGCTCAGCGTACACTGAAGCTTTCTTT. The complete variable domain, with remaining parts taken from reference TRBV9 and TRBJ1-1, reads DSGVTQTPKHLITATGQRVTLRCSPRSGDLSVYWYQQSLDQGLQFLIQYYNGEERAKGNILERFSAQQFPDLHSELNLSSLELGDSALYFCASSVDERGWGSAYTEAFFGQGTRLTVV.

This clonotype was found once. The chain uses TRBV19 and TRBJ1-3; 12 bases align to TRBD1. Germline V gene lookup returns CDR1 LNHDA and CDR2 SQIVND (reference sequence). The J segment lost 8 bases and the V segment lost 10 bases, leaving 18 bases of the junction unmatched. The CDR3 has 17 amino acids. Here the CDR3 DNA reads TGTGCCACACTCCGGGACAGGGGGCTTCGTCACGGCTACACCATATATTTT. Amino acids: CATLRDRGLRHGYTIYF.

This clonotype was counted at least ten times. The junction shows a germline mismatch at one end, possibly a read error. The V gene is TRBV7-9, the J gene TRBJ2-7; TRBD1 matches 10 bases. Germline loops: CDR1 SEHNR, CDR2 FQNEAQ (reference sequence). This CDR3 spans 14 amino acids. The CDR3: CASRLGQGVGEQYF. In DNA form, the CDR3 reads TGTGCCAGCAGGTTAGGACAGGGGGTTGGCGAGCAGTACTTC.

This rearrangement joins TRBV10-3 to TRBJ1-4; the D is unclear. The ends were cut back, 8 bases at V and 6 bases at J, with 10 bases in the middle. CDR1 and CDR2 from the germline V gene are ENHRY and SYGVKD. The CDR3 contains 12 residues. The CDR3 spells CAILGAHEKLFF. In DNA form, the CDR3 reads TGTGCCATCCTGGGCGCCCATGAAAAACTGTTTTTT.

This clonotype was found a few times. The CDR3 coding sequence is TGTGCCAGCAGCTTAGCCGTAGGCGAAGCTGAAGCTTTCTTT. Translation gives CASSLAVGEAEAFF. J is TRBJ1-1 and V is TRBV11-3; D is uncertain. Germline V CDR1 and CDR2: SGHNT, YENEEA. The V end was cut by 1 base, the J end by 6 bases, with 12 bases between. This CDR3 region has 14 residues.

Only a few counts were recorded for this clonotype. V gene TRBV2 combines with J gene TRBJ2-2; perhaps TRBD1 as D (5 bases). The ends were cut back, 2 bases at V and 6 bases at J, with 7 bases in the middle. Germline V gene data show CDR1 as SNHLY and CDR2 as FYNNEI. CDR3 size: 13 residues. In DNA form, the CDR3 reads TGTGCCAGCAGTGAACAGGGTTCCGGGGAGCTGTTTTTT. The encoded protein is CASSEQGSGELFF.

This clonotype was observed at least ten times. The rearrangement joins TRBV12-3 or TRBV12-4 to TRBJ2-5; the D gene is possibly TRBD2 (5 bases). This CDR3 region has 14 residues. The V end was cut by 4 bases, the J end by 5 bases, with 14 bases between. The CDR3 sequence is CASSYQSSWETQYF. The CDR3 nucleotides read TGTGCCAGCAGTTATCAGTCTAGCTGGGAGACCCAGTACTTC.

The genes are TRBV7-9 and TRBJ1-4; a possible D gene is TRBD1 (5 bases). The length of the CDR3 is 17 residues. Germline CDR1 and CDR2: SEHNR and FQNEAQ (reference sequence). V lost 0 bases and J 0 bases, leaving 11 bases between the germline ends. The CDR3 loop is CASSLADSSATNEKLFF. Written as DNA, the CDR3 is TGTGCCAGCAGCTTAGCAGACAGTTCTGCAACTAATGAAAAACTGTTTTTT.

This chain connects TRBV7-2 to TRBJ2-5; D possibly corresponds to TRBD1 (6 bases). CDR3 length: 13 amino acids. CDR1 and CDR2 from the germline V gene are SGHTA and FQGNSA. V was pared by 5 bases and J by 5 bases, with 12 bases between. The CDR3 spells CASSGGLGETQYF. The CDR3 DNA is TGTGCCAGCAGCGGGGGCCTTGGGGAGACCCAGTACTTC. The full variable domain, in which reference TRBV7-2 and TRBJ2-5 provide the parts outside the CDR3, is GAGVSQSPSNKVTEKGKDVELRCDPISGHTALYWYRQSLGQGLEFLIYFQGNSAPDKSGLPSDRFSAERTGGSVSTLTIQRTQQEDSAVYLCASSGGLGETQYFGPGTRLLVL.

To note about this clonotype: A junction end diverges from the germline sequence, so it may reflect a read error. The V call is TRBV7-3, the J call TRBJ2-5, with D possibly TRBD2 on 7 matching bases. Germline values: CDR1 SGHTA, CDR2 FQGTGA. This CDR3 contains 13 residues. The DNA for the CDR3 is TGTGCCAGCAGACAGGGACTACCAGAGGCCCAGTACTTC. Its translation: CASRQGLPEAQYF.